Below, 10 T cell receptor beta chains from the same sample are listed, as sequenced in a study of beta chain features in type 1 diabetes. Notes on the study in general: TCRB CDR3s from Type 1 diabetes patients were moderately but significantly shorter in all four CD4+ subsets.

Expressed TCRB transcripts were sequenced because the isolated RNA had all been reverse transcribed beforehand. Using immunoSEQ multiplex PCR, the repertoire was profiled, and TCRdb retains in-frame clones only, with some absent. The sample comprises approximately 250,000 clones, roughly 16% of which are singletons, and about 0.08% rests with the top ten. For these receptors, no antigen is known. The specimen was naive CD4+ T cells from blood. These receptors all stem from a man aged 30 to 45 with type 1 diabetes.

The rearrangement joins TRBV18 to TRBJ2-3, with 8 bases that match TRBD1. Germline V gives CDR1 KGHSH, CDR2 LQKENI. The V segment lost 4 bases and the J segment 4 bases; nucleotides outside the gene matches: 4. The CDR3 consists of 14 residues. Here the CDR3 DNA reads TGTGCCAGCTCACACGGACAGGGCGCAGATACGCAGTATTTT. It yields the protein CASSHGQGADTQYF.

The V gene is TRBV13, the J gene TRBJ2-7; 12 bases are a match to TRBD2. J was trimmed by 5 bases and V by 5 bases; bases with no gene match: 4. Germline values: CDR1 PRHDT, CDR2 FYEKMQ (reference sequence). The CDR3 has 14 amino acids. The CDR3: CASSPRLAGDEQYF. As DNA, the CDR3 is TGTGCCAGCAGCCCTCGACTAGCGGGAGACGAGCAGTACTTC.

This clone was found a few times. This chain uses TRBV7-2 with TRBJ2-1; TRBD1 matches 7 bases. This CDR3 spans 15 amino acids. Germline values: CDR1 SGHTA, CDR2 FQGNSA. The junction had 2 bases not matched to a gene; V was cut back by 1 base and J by 2 bases. CDR3 nucleotide sequence: TGTGCCAGCAGCTTAGGAGGGGGCGCCTACAATGAGCAGTTCTTC. Translation gives CASSLGGGAYNEQFF.

This clone was seen a few times. One end of the junction is discordant with germline, which a read error may explain. The J gene is TRBJ2-2, the V gene TRBV7-7; 10 nucleotides agree with TRBD1. CDR1 and CDR2 (germline): SSHAT, FNYEAQ (reference sequence). The CDR3 runs to 15 residues. DNA for the CDR3: TGTGCTAGCAGCCAGACAGGGGGCGAGACCGGGGAGCTGTTTTTT. This codes for CASSQTGGETGELFF.

V is TRBV5-1 and J is TRBJ2-3; 9 nucleotides align to TRBD2. V trimming: 1 base; J trimming: 6 bases; junction bases outside the gene matches: 9. Germline V gene data show CDR1 as SGHRS and CDR2 as YFSETQ. The CDR3 has 16 amino acids. The CDR3 coding sequence is TGCGCCAGCAGCTTGTCTGGCGGGAGGGCAGCGGATACGCAGTATTTT. Translated: CASSLSGGRAADTQYF.

The chain links TRBV29-1 to TRBJ1-2; D uncertain. The CDR3 totals 12 residues. Trimming left V 4 bases short and J 4 bases short, with 10 bases between. In germline, CDR1 is SQVTM, CDR2 ANQGSEA. This CDR3 reads CSVGDGFYGYTF. In DNA, the CDR3 is TGCAGCGTTGGAGACGGATTCTATGGCTACACCTTC.

This clone has a handful of counts. The chain has TRBV29-1 and TRBJ2-1; 11 bases line up with TRBD2. CDR1 SQVTM and CDR2 ANQGSEA come from the germline V gene. The V and J ends lost 6 bases and 6 bases, in that order; junction bases with no gene match: 7. The CDR3 runs 14 residues. CDR3 sequence: CSVVAGGTRNEQFF. The CDR3 DNA reads as TGCAGCGTCGTAGCGGGAGGGACCCGCAATGAGCAGTTCTTC.

This clone was detected only a few times. The V call is TRBV30, the J call TRBJ1-2; a weak D match, TRBD1 (5 bases). Germline V CDR1 and CDR2: GTSNPN, SVGIG (reference sequence). The V gene lost 0 bases and the J gene lost 4 bases, with 6 bases spanning the gap. The CDR3 runs 12 residues. The CDR3 coding sequence is TGTGCCTGGAGTGTAACAGGCTATGGCTACACCTTC. This sequence encodes CAWSVTGYGYTF. Drawing the rest from reference TRBV30 and TRBJ1-2, the complete variable domain is SQTIHQWPATLVQPVGSPLSLECTVEGTSNPNLYWYRQAAGRGLQLLFYSVGIGQISSEVPQNLSASRPQDRQFILSSKKLLLSDSGFYLCAWSVTGYGYTFGSGTRLTVV.

The V call is TRBV7-3, the J call TRBJ2-5; D perhaps matches TRBD1 (6 bases). The CDR3 spans 13 residues. Looked up from germline, CDR1 is SGHTA and CDR2 is FQGTGA. Trimming removed 4 bases at V and 4 bases at J, with 10 bases between. CDR3 amino acids: CASSSSTGETQYF. DNA of the CDR3: TGTGCCAGCAGCTCGTCGACAGGAGAGACCCAGTACTTC.

The chain employs TRBV14 and TRBJ2-1; D call uncertain. This CDR3 is built from 13 residues. Germline CDR1 is SGHDN and CDR2 is FVKESK. V was clipped by 3 bases and J by 5 bases, with 8 bases between them. The CDR3 DNA reads TGTGCCAGCAGCCATTACGTCAACAATGAGCAGTTCTTC. This codes for CASSHYVNNEQFF.